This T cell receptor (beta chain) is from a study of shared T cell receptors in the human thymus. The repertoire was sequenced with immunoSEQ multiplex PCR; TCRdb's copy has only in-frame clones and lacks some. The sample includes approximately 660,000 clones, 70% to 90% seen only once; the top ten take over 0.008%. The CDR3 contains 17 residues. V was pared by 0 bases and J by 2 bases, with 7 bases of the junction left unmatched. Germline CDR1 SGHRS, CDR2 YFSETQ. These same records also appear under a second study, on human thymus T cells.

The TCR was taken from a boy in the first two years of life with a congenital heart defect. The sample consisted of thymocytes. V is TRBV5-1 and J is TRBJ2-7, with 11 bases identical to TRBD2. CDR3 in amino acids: CASSLASSGRGTYEQYF. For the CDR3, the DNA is TGCGCCAGCAGCTTGGCCAGTAGCGGGAGGGGTACCTACGAGCAGTACTTC.